The sequence of this TCR beta chain was determined in a study of T cells in localized non-small cell lung cancer. Study-wide results and caveats: As only one tumor region underwent sequencing, heterogeneity remains possible. Adjacent lung exhibited a median of 57 among the 100 most abundant tumor clones.

Only in-frame clones appear in the TCRdb table, and some are missing; sequencing was by immunoSEQ multiplex PCR. The sample consists of more than 15,000 clones, approximately 84% of them appearing once. This clone showed up just once. Its antigen is not identified. The TCR was taken from an older male donor with stage I lung adenocarcinoma. The material sequenced was peripheral blood, taken before any cancer treatment.

The CDR3 DNA reads as TGTGCCAGCAGTTTATTCGGACAGGGTGACCGGCAGTTCTTC. This codes for CASSLFGQGDRQFF. The chain employs TRBV28 and TRBJ2-1, with 8 nucleotides matching TRBD1. This CDR3 region has 14 residues. Looked up from germline, CDR1 is MDHEN and CDR2 is SYDVKM. Trimming cost V 1 base and J 12 bases; bases outside gene matches: 8.